This T cell receptor (beta chain) was documented in a study of spatial heterogeneity in lung cancer (dated by TCRdb to the late 2010s). For context, the study as a whole: Beta-chain transcripts were consistently detected in greater numbers than alpha-chain transcripts, which likely reflected higher beta-chain transcript abundance. TCR transcript counts in tumor regions correlated strongly with a T cell transcriptional module score from matched bulk RNA-seq. In the raw uncorrected reads, each unique combination of TCR and UMI appeared more than ten times on average. In non-small cell lung cancer, the study quantitatively compared TCR alpha and beta repertoires across several tumor regions, matched nontumor lung, and blood. The study linked features of the TCR repertoire to counts of nonsynonymous mutations, which were determined by whole-exome sequencing of tumor tissue. Both alpha and beta chains were TCR-sequenced in samples taken at surgery, namely 220 tumor regions, more than 62 matched nontumor lung samples and just over 55 PBMC samples.

What the work shows at the level of the full study, not this receptor alone: The tumor nonsynonymous mutation count correlated with the number of expanded alpha and beta TCRs within the tumor. Additional single-cell paired TCR alpha and beta sequencing was considered necessary to confirm, at a functional level, the hypothesis that regional TCRs recognize regional mutations. Estimated TCR-seq coverage of tumor T cells was only around 7% for alpha chains and 13% for beta chains. The count of ubiquitous expanded TCRs correlated with the count of ubiquitous nonsynonymous mutations, and the count of regional expanded TCRs correlated with the count of regional nonsynonymous mutations.

The time point tag for this specimen amounts to: sample taken at primary tumor resection. Samples were obtained from about 69 patients with early-stage, untreated non-small cell lung cancer from the lung TRACERx cohort. TCR sequencing used whole RNA extracted from tumor and nontumor lung tissue, or from cryopreserved PBMC samples, without cell sorting. Patients were selected for TCR sequencing only if sufficient RNA was available from at least two tumor regions. Before selection, tumor and adjacent nontumor lung specimens were reviewed by a lung pathologist. The library was built by means of 5' RACE. The listed sequencing device is NextSeq 500. To allow correction of PCR and sequencing errors, the TCR library protocol tagged every TCR cDNA molecule with a unique molecular identifier. On the authors' methods: TCR identification, UMI-based error correction and CDR3 extraction were performed with Decombinator tools. Expanded TCRs were defined as those above a frequency of 2 per 1,000, corresponding to the top 1% of the tumor frequency distribution. Expanded tumor TCRs statistically deemed absent (corrected P<0.05) from at least one tumor region were classed as regional, and all other expanded tumor TCRs were classed as ubiquitous. Renyi diversity was computed with the R vegan package after each repertoire had been subsampled 100 times to 5,000 TCRs. CDR3 similarity networks were built from amino acid triplet string-kernel similarity, with CDR3s being connected when pairwise similarity was above 0.82. The public reads were quality trimmed at Q25 with fastp and then assembled into clones with MiXCR by TCRdb, keeping productive beta chains. All rows with the same CDR3 protein become a single entry with the most common DNA and genes. Here the V and J calls rest on TCRdb's processing, not on the authors' analysis. The sample yields 17,000 or so distinct CDR3 sequences; 6.2% were counted once. 5.5% to 8% of the sample lies in the top ten.

V is shortened by 0 bases, J by 0 bases, and the region joining them spans 6 bases. Including the terminal cysteine and phenylalanine, the CDR3 comprises 14 residues. Of all the DNA, just the CDR3 is kept, 42 bases in frame from base 1. Based on the germline V gene (reference sequence), the CDR1 and CDR2 sequences are LGHDT and YNNKEL. Concerning this clonotype itself: Its antigen remains unidentified. Base qualities are not provided; no much larger clone lies one nucleotide away.

This TCR was recovered from a male donor with early-stage non-small cell lung cancer. This sequence uses TRBV3-1 and TRBJ2-7; no D segment can be confidently identified. The specimen was lung tumor tissue, collected at surgery. The sequenced DNA: TGTGCCAGCAGCCAAGATTTTGCCTCCTACGAGCAGTACTTC. Translated, it reads CASSQDFASYEQYF.